Listed here is a single TCR beta chain. Its antigen is currently unknown. The data belong to a study of T cell repertoires in cytomegalovirus infection. The overall study: CMV infection and matching HLA type were both indicated by public TCR beta signatures.

TCRdb ran MiXCR on the reads and lists one entry per CDR3 protein. The table has tens of thousands of distinct CDR3 sequences, roughly a fifth seen once. The specimen comprised CD8+ T cells from cultured PBMCs, sampled from culture after CMV antigen stimulation. The receptor was isolated from a human donor in good health (CMV status not recorded). Some clones in this sample may be carry-over from other donors' samples.

For the CDR3, the DNA is TGTGCCAGCAGCTTAGAAGGGGACATGGGAGTGAACACTGAAGCTTTCTTT. Its translation is CASSLEGDMGVNTEAFF. The V call is TRBV11-2, the J call TRBJ1-1, with D perhaps matching TRBD1 (6 bases). CDR1 SGHAT and CDR2 FQNNGV come from the germline V gene. CDR3 size: 17 residues. V was shortened by 0 bases and J by 0 bases, with 14 bases between the two germline ends.